The entry below gives a single TCR beta chain sequence along with its context. The antigen is unknown. This specimen comes from a study of cytomegalovirus exposure and HLA in healthy donors. Study-level background: Findings of an earlier analysis included roughly 110 million unique TCR beta sequences from some 180 million T cells.

Healthy people donating bone marrow made up the donors. The PCR was carried out with 60 Vbeta primers and 13 Jbeta primers. Clones were read by immunoSEQ multiplex PCR, and TCRdb kept only the in-frame ones, dropping some. The sample contains roughly 170,000 clones, approximately 71% of which appear only once. Study-level results: In a later analysis, 16,951 TCR beta sequences were associated with HLA alleles at 0.05 false discovery rate.

The germline gives CDR1 SGHAT, CDR2 FQNNGV. This CDR3 spans 15 amino acids. V lost 5 bases to trimming and J lost 5 bases, with 19 bases between them. The origin of this receptor is a girl aged 10 to 17 in good health and CMV-seronegative. The chain uses TRBV11-2 and TRBJ2-7, with D uncertain. Sequences were obtained from PBMCs. DNA for the CDR3: TGTGCCAGCAGCCCCGCGTATGAGGTGGTCAACGAGCAGTACTTC. This sequence encodes CASSPAYEVVNEQYF.